What follows are 9 T cell receptor beta chains derived from one specimen sequenced in a study of blood T cell repertoires in COVID-19. Libraries were prepared by immunoSEQ multiplex PCR; TCRdb keeps only in-frame clonotypes and omits some of them. Among approximately 150,000 clones listed, around 86% were seen once. The sequencing sample was made of PBMCs or T cells enriched from blood (not recorded which). The source of these receptors is a man between 60 and 75 years old who had recovered from COVID-19.

The CDR3 bases are TGTGCCACCAGCAGGGGGGGCAGGAGGGGGCATCAGCCCCAGCATTTT. Its translation: CATSRGGRRGHQPQHF. This chain joins TRBV15 and TRBJ1-5; 7 bases align to TRBD1. The ends lost 3 bases at V and 5 bases at J; junction bases unmatched: 10. Germline V gives CDR1 LNHNV, CDR2 YYDKDF (reference sequence). The CDR3 sequence is 16 residues long.

The chain recombines TRBV6-5 with TRBJ2-7, with a tentative D call TRBD1 (6 bases). This CDR3 region has 13 residues. Trimming took 6 bases from V and 3 from J, leaving 12 bases between them. CDR1 is MNHEY, CDR2 SVGAGI, per germline. Here the CDR3 DNA reads TGTGCCAGCAGGAGTGGACAGCGCTACGAGCAGTACTTC. Translation: CASRSGQRYEQYF.

The V and J genes are TRBV11-2 and TRBJ2-7; D is ambiguous. There are 13 residues in the CDR3. Trimming pared 3 bases from V and 3 bases from J, leaving 9 bases between. Germline values: CDR1 SGHAT, CDR2 FQNNGV. The CDR3, as DNA: TGTGCCAGCAGCTTTTCGTCGGGCTACGAGCAGTACTTC. Translation: CASSFSSGYEQYF.

The chain links TRBV18 to TRBJ2-7; 10 bases line up with TRBD1. The CDR3 is 14 amino acids. J gave up 7 bases and V 8 bases, and 11 bases lay outside the gene matches. From germline, CDR1 is KGHSH and CDR2 LQKENI. The CDR3 loop is CASTPGTGEGEQYF. The CDR3 DNA sequence: TGTGCCAGCACCCCCGGGACAGGGGAGGGTGAGCAGTACTTC.

V is TRBV6-4 and J is TRBJ1-5; the D is unclear. Germline loops: CDR1 MRHNA, CDR2 SNTAGT. The CDR3 spans 17 residues. Trimming removed 0 bases at V and 3 bases at J, with 15 bases between. Written as DNA, the CDR3 is TGTGCCAGCAGTGACTCGTGCACTCCGAACCCCAATCAGCCCCAGCATTTT. It translates to CASSDSCTPNPNQPQHF.

The CDR3 reads CASSRGLAGGFTSSYNEQFF. For the CDR3, the DNA is TGTGCCAGTAGTCGGGGGCTAGCGGGAGGATTTACCAGCTCCTACAATGAGCAGTTCTTC. This chain connects TRBV19 to TRBJ2-1; 11 bases map to TRBD2. Trimming cost V 5 bases and J 0 bases; bases outside gene matches: 15. The V gene's germline CDR1 is LNHDA and CDR2 SQIVND (reference sequence). The CDR3 spans 20 residues.

The chain joins TRBV28 to TRBJ1-6, with D perhaps matching TRBD1 (6 bases). Germline V gene lookup returns CDR1 MDHEN and CDR2 SYDVKM. The CDR3 loop spans 15 amino acids. With 5 bases removed from V and 3 bases from J, the gap between germline ends came to 11 bases. This CDR3 reads CASSSGQNYNSPLHF. Here the CDR3 DNA reads TGTGCCAGCAGTAGCGGACAGAACTATAATTCACCCCTCCACTTT.

The chain uses TRBV27 and TRBJ2-7, with 7 bases aligning to TRBD2. This CDR3 region has 13 residues. V shed 11 bases, J shed 7 bases, and the junction held 14 bases outside the gene matches. CDR1 is MNHEY, CDR2 SMNVEV, per germline (reference sequence). CDR3 in amino acids: CAARGPSGGEQYF. For the CDR3, the DNA is TGTGCCGCACGTGGACCGTCCGGGGGGGAGCAGTACTTC.

The rearrangement uses TRBV27 and TRBJ2-1, with 9 bases aligning to TRBD1. The CDR3 runs to 15 residues. Germline-derived CDR1 and CDR2 are MNHEY and SMNVEV (reference sequence). Unmatched junction bases numbered 6, after V lost 4 bases and J lost 5 bases. The CDR3 DNA reads TGTGCCAGCAGTTCTCGACAGGGGGATCACAATGAGCAGTTCTTC. Amino acids: CASSSRQGDHNEQFF.